These T cell receptor beta chains were read from a single sample in a study of CD8 T cells in ankylosing spondylitis. MiXCR was run by TCRdb on the 5' RACE reads, yielding one entry per CDR3 protein. The sample consists of 200,000 to 250,000 distinct CDR3 sequences, approximately 12% of them appearing once. The specimen was blood, either unsorted or a sorted T cell fraction (not recorded which). The receptors come from a male donor with ankylosing spondylitis or in good health (not recorded which). The conserved cysteine and the conserved F or W are not part of the CDR3 here. Each record gives: CDR3 protein, D gene, V gene, J gene. A D gene is named only where the DNA matches it firmly.

CDR3aa: ASSLGWLAGEGTDTQY
d_gene: TRBD2
v_gene: TRBV7-4
j_gene: TRBJ2-3

CDR3aa: ASSYPPGHRNYGYT
d_gene: NA
v_gene: TRBV6-5
j_gene: TRBJ1-2

CDR3aa: ASSLEVAGAGDTQY
d_gene: TRBD2
v_gene: TRBV5-4
j_gene: TRBJ2-3

CDR3aa: SAREYSGGPDTQY
d_gene: TRBD2
v_gene: TRBV20-1
j_gene: TRBJ2-3

CDR3aa: ASTGASNQPQH
d_gene: NA
v_gene: TRBV2
j_gene: TRBJ1-5

CDR3aa: SAPFGPDTQY
d_gene: NA
v_gene: TRBV29-1
j_gene: TRBJ2-3

CDR3aa: SVRDWNTDTQY
d_gene: NA
v_gene: TRBV29-1
j_gene: TRBJ2-3

CDR3aa: ASSTAQGGYEQY
d_gene: TRBD1
v_gene: TRBV7-6
j_gene: TRBJ2-7

CDR3aa: SGRGKNGYT
d_gene: NA
v_gene: TRBV20-1
j_gene: TRBJ1-2

CDR3aa: ASSRGSGSTDTQY
d_gene: TRBD2
v_gene: TRBV5-6
j_gene: TRBJ2-3

CDR3aa: ASSALQQETQY
d_gene: NA
v_gene: TRBV5-1
j_gene: TRBJ2-5

CDR3aa: AIFRRGVDTEAF
d_gene: NA
v_gene: TRBV5-4
j_gene: TRBJ1-1

CDR3aa: SATSNYGYT
d_gene: NA
v_gene: TRBV20-1
j_gene: TRBJ1-2

CDR3aa: ASSPGLSTNRAYEQY
d_gene: NA
v_gene: TRBV6-1
j_gene: TRBJ2-7

CDR3aa: ASSRENPPRTQY
d_gene: NA
v_gene: TRBV5-6
j_gene: TRBJ2-5

CDR3aa: SERDRADIQY
d_gene: TRBD1
v_gene: TRBV20-1
j_gene: TRBJ2-4

CDR3aa: ASSLVFNDLWGGEQY
d_gene: NA
v_gene: TRBV7-6
j_gene: TRBJ2-7

CDR3aa: ANPQAF
d_gene: NA
v_gene: TRBV19
j_gene: TRBJ1-1

CDR3aa: ATSRDQSTGEQF
d_gene: NA
v_gene: TRBV15
j_gene: TRBJ2-1

CDR3aa: ASIRGRSYNEQF
d_gene: NA
v_gene: TRBV5-5
j_gene: TRBJ2-1

CDR3aa: ASSDGQGFAYEQY
d_gene: NA
v_gene: TRBV2
j_gene: TRBJ2-7

CDR3aa: ASSQVPGYTEAF
d_gene: NA
v_gene: TRBV3-1
j_gene: TRBJ1-1

CDR3aa: ASSYEGTFNQPQH
d_gene: NA
v_gene: TRBV6-5
j_gene: TRBJ1-5

CDR3aa: SATSGRMNEQY
d_gene: TRBD2
v_gene: TRBV20-1
j_gene: TRBJ2-7

CDR3aa: ASVEGFGYT
d_gene: NA
v_gene: TRBV12-3/TRBV12-4
j_gene: TRBJ1-2

CDR3aa: SAHPSSSYNEQF
d_gene: NA
v_gene: TRBV20-1
j_gene: TRBJ2-1

CDR3aa: ASSLDTASSYNSPLH
d_gene: NA
v_gene: TRBV5-1
j_gene: TRBJ1-6

CDR3aa: ASSRAGNEQF
d_gene: NA
v_gene: TRBV5-1
j_gene: TRBJ2-1

CDR3aa: ATSDPGTSGTDEQY
d_gene: TRBD2
v_gene: TRBV24-1
j_gene: TRBJ2-7

CDR3aa: ASSSPFAGYEQY
d_gene: NA
v_gene: TRBV12-3/TRBV12-4
j_gene: TRBJ2-7

CDR3aa: ASSNEDRFYEQY
d_gene: NA
v_gene: TRBV7-9
j_gene: TRBJ2-7

CDR3aa: ATSRQPGGSSGANVLT
d_gene: TRBD2
v_gene: TRBV15
j_gene: TRBJ2-6

CDR3aa: SARSGTSSVGSI
d_gene: TRBD2
v_gene: TRBV20-1
j_gene: TRBJ2-1

CDR3aa: ASSVSSGAVRDTQY
d_gene: TRBD2
v_gene: TRBV5-1
j_gene: TRBJ2-3

CDR3aa: SAGGGKEHSGNTIY
d_gene: NA
v_gene: TRBV29-1
j_gene: TRBJ1-3

CDR3aa: ASSPTDYPTYEQY
d_gene: NA
v_gene: TRBV27
j_gene: TRBJ2-7

CDR3aa: SASGSSYEQY
d_gene: NA
v_gene: TRBV20-1
j_gene: TRBJ2-7

CDR3aa: ASRPTGTGGNQPQH
d_gene: TRBD1
v_gene: TRBV27
j_gene: TRBJ1-5

CDR3aa: ASRPAYQPHTEAF
d_gene: NA
v_gene: TRBV5-1
j_gene: TRBJ1-1

CDR3aa: ASSLVQGVETQY
d_gene: TRBD1
v_gene: TRBV12-3/TRBV12-4
j_gene: TRBJ2-5

CDR3aa: ASTAGVVGNEQF
d_gene: TRBD2
v_gene: TRBV5-1
j_gene: TRBJ2-1

CDR3aa: ASSFSRSNQPQH
d_gene: NA
v_gene: TRBV12-3/TRBV12-4
j_gene: TRBJ1-5

CDR3aa: ASRAVAGGRGGYNEQF
d_gene: TRBD2
v_gene: TRBV12-3/TRBV12-4
j_gene: TRBJ2-1

CDR3aa: ASSQEEGARTGELF
d_gene: NA
v_gene: TRBV4-1
j_gene: TRBJ2-2

CDR3aa: SARKGASGSSGEQY
d_gene: TRBD2
v_gene: TRBV20-1
j_gene: TRBJ2-7

CDR3aa: ASSSRGLDTEAF
d_gene: NA
v_gene: TRBV12-3/TRBV12-4
j_gene: TRBJ1-1

CDR3aa: ASSVVGADNSPLH
d_gene: NA
v_gene: TRBV5-1
j_gene: TRBJ1-6

CDR3aa: SVVPRGTNTEAF
d_gene: NA
v_gene: TRBV29-1
j_gene: TRBJ1-1

CDR3aa: ASSPLRIAGVYKDTQY
d_gene: TRBD2
v_gene: TRBV7-6
j_gene: TRBJ2-3

CDR3aa: ASIEIREAF
d_gene: NA
v_gene: TRBV11-1
j_gene: TRBJ1-1

CDR3aa: SVELGGYGYT
d_gene: NA
v_gene: TRBV29-1
j_gene: TRBJ1-2

CDR3aa: SVVGSGANVLT
d_gene: NA
v_gene: TRBV29-1
j_gene: TRBJ2-6

CDR3aa: ASSYSGGGYGYT
d_gene: NA
v_gene: TRBV27
j_gene: TRBJ1-2

CDR3aa: SVGQVNTGELF
d_gene: NA
v_gene: TRBV29-1
j_gene: TRBJ2-2

CDR3aa: ATSRDRRGGEQY
d_gene: NA
v_gene: TRBV15
j_gene: TRBJ2-7

CDR3aa: SGDRAYGYT
d_gene: TRBD1
v_gene: TRBV20-1
j_gene: TRBJ1-2

CDR3aa: ASSPDVNYGYT
d_gene: NA
v_gene: TRBV5-1
j_gene: TRBJ1-2